The present entry profiles one T cell receptor (beta chain) with its context. Generated by immunoSEQ multiplex PCR, the TCRdb table keeps only in-frame clones and is missing some. The sample lists 71,000 or so clones, more than 80% occurring once. This record belongs to a study of T cell changes during pregnancy in multiple sclerosis. The length of the CDR3 is 15 residues. Trimming took off 5 bases at V and 5 bases at J, with 16 bases between the two ends. Germline CDR1 PRHDT, CDR2 FYEKMQ (reference sequence). The receptor was derived from a female donor with multiple sclerosis, enrolled in a pregnancy study. This chain uses TRBV13 with TRBJ2-1; D may be TRBD2 (6 bases). The sample consisted of peripheral blood, taken in the third trimester of pregnancy. The DNA of the CDR3 is TGTGCCAGCAGCACGTGGGGGGAGAGCAACAATGAGCAGTTCTTC. Amino acid sequence: CASSTWGESNNEQFF.